Listed below are T cell receptor beta chains from one sample, sequenced in a study of OX40 agonist ivuxolimab in advanced cancers. Assay used: immunoSEQ multiplex PCR; TCRdb lists only in-frame clones, some missing. This sample carries around 74,000 clones, under 85% of them seen once, and the ten largest clones take approximately 0.51%. This sample comprised CD4+ or CD8+ T cells sorted from blood, obtained in a trial of the OX40 agonist ivuxolimab. The receptor set was obtained from an adult with an advanced solid tumor such as melanoma, head and neck, liver or kidney cancer. CDR3s include the opening cysteine and the closing phenylalanine or tryptophan. D genes are given only for firm matches. Only part of the rows carry a size: once, few, many, or a class if the clone is expanded.

j_gene | abundance | d_gene | v_gene | CDR3aa | CDR3nt
TRBJ2-5 | - | TRBD1 | TRBV6-1 | CASSEARFEGAGQETQYF | TGTGCCAGCAGTGAAGCGCGGTTTGAGGGGGCAGGGCAAGAGACCCAGTACTTC
TRBJ1-4 | - | - | TRBV28 | CASSGNEKLFF | TGTGCCAGCAGTGGTAATGAAAAACTGTTTTTT
TRBJ2-2 | - | - | TRBV9 | CASSGPTNTGELFF | TGTGCCAGCAGCGGACCGACGAACACCGGGGAGCTGTTTTTT
TRBJ2-3 | - | - | TRBV29-1 | CSVGFGTDTQYF | TGCAGCGTGGGTTTCGGTACAGATACGCAGTATTTT
TRBJ2-2 | - | TRBD1 | TRBV7-8 | CASSLTGGNTGELFF | TGTGCCAGCAGCTTAACAGGGGGTAACACCGGGGAGCTGTTTTTT
TRBJ2-5 | - | TRBD2 | TRBV9 | CASSVGPSSGGAETQYF | TGTGCCAGCAGCGTAGGTCCTTCTAGCGGGGGGGCGGAGACCCAGTACTTC
TRBJ1-5 | few | - | TRBV11-2 | CASSLDQADQPQHF | TGTGCCAGCAGCTTAGATCAGGCGGATCAGCCCCAGCATTTT
TRBJ2-1 | - | TRBD1 | TRBV29-1 | CSVADRGYNEQFF | TGCAGCGTTGCGGACAGGGGTTACAATGAGCAGTTCTTC
TRBJ2-1 | few | TRBD2 | TRBV19 | CASSMGVRGGSGRMSNEQFF | TGTGCCAGTAGTATGGGTGTTCGGGGGGGGAGTGGGAGGATGAGCAATGAGCAGTTCTTC
TRBJ2-3 | - | TRBD2 | TRBV5-4 | CASSLPLAGVIDTQYF | TGTGCCAGCAGCCTCCCCCTAGCGGGGGTGATAGATACGCAGTATTTT
TRBJ2-1 | - | - | TRBV28 | CASSPPRTHNEQFF | TGTGCCAGCAGTCCCCCTCGGACGCACAATGAGCAGTTCTTC
TRBJ2-4 | once | - | TRBV11-2 | CASSLSLGELKGEYF | TGTGCCAGCAGCTTAAGCTTAGGCGAACTGAAAGGGGAGTACTTC
TRBJ1-1 | - | - | TRBV6-1 | CASLLAGISEAFF | TGTGCCAGCCTTTTGGCCGGCATCTCTGAAGCTTTCTTT
TRBJ1-4 | - | TRBD1 | TRBV7-2 | CASSRTGSNEKLFF | TGTGCCAGCAGCCGGACAGGGAGTAATGAAAAACTGTTTTTT
TRBJ1-1 | - | TRBD1 | TRBV5-4 | CASSLGGRGRIQNTEAFF | TGTGCCAGCAGCTTGGGGGGCAGGGGGCGAATACAGAACACTGAAGCTTTCTTT
TRBJ1-1 | - | - | TRBV19 | CASSIDNRVTEAFF | TGTGCCAGTAGTATAGACAACAGGGTCACTGAAGCTTTCTTT
TRBJ2-1 | - | TRBD1 | TRBV7-3 | CASSLSLRQGTEQFF | TGTGCCAGCAGCTTATCCCTAAGACAGGGGACTGAGCAGTTCTTC
TRBJ2-7 | - | - | TRBV15 | CATSRDPAPYEQYF | TGTGCCACCAGCAGAGATCCCGCTCCATACGAGCAGTACTTC
TRBJ2-3 | - | TRBD2 | TRBV10-3 | CAISDGVQAGGPGDTQYF | TGTGCCATCAGTGATGGCGTCCAAGCGGGAGGGCCGGGAGATACGCAGTATTTT
TRBJ1-3 | - | - | TRBV18 | CASSPTDDSGNTIYF | TGTGCCAGCTCACCGACAGACGACTCTGGAAACACCATATATTTT
TRBJ2-2 | few | - | TRBV5-1 | CASSLNRVETGELFF | TGCGCCAGCAGCTTAAACAGGGTAGAAACCGGGGAGCTGTTTTTT
TRBJ2-3 | - | TRBD2 | TRBV5-1 | CASSSGLAGRSDTQYF | TGCGCCAGCAGCAGTGGACTAGCGGGGCGATCAGATACGCAGTATTTT
TRBJ2-5 | - | - | TRBV28 | CASSSLRYQETQYF | TGTGCCAGCAGTTCCCTCAGGTACCAAGAGACCCAGTACTTC
TRBJ2-2 | - | TRBD1 | TRBV5-4 | CASSLETGENTGELFF | TGTGCCAGCAGCTTGGAAACAGGGGAGAACACCGGGGAGCTGTTTTTT
TRBJ2-7 | - | - | TRBV4-3 | CASTPRHEQYF | TGCGCCAGCACCCCCCGCCACGAGCAGTACTTC
TRBJ1-5 | - | - | TRBV18 | CASSPYSNQPQHF | TGTGCCAGCTCACCTTATAGCAATCAGCCCCAGCATTTT
TRBJ1-2 | - | - | TRBV28 | CASKLSYGYTF | TGTGCCAGCAAATTGTCTTATGGCTACACCTTC
TRBJ2-5 | - | TRBD2 | TRBV25-1 | CASQLAGGETQYF | TGTGCCAGCCAACTAGCGGGGGGAGAGACCCAGTACTTC
TRBJ2-7 | - | TRBD1 | TRBV5-1 | CASSSGTGEGHEQYF | TGCGCCAGCAGCTCCGGGACAGGGGAAGGACACGAGCAGTACTTC
TRBJ2-7 | - | - | TRBV28 | CASERSVGLAYEQYF | TGTGCCAGCGAGCGTTCGGTTGGGCTGGCCTACGAGCAGTACTTC
TRBJ2-1 | few | - | TRBV2 | CASSDPARGGYNEQFF | TGTGCCAGCAGTGACCCGGCCAGGGGGGGATACAATGAGCAGTTCTTC
TRBJ1-5 | once | TRBD1 | TRBV6-1 | CASSFLGTGVQPQHF | TGTGCCAGCAGTTTCCTCGGGACAGGGGTCCAGCCCCAGCATTTT
TRBJ2-3 | once | - | TRBV4-1 | CASSQDEEGTQYF | TGCGCCAGCAGCCAAGATGAGGAGGGTACGCAGTATTTT
TRBJ2-1 | - | TRBD2 | TRBV2 | CASSQLLAGGPLNEQFF | TGTGCCAGCAGTCAATTACTAGCGGGGGGGCCTCTCAATGAGCAGTTCTTC
TRBJ1-6 | - | - | TRBV2 | CASTTLGTDNSPLHF | TGTGCCAGCACCACACTCGGGACGGATAATTCACCCCTCCACTTT
TRBJ2-1 | - | - | TRBV7-3 | CASSNSFYNEQFF | TGTGCCAGCAGCAACAGTTTCTACAATGAGCAGTTCTTC
TRBJ2-4 | - | TRBD1 | TRBV28 | CASSFGTGNGIQYF | TGTGCCAGCAGTTTCGGGACAGGGAATGGCATTCAGTACTTC
TRBJ1-4 | - | - | TRBV7-9 | CASSLQASNEKLFF | TGTGCCAGCAGCTTACAGGCGTCCAACGAAAAACTGTTTTTT
TRBJ1-3 | - | - | TRBV4-1 | CASSQQDSGNTIYF | TGCGCCAGCAGCCAACAGGACTCTGGAAACACCATATATTTT
TRBJ2-2 | - | - | TRBV7-9 | CASSLAGSTGELFF | TGTGCCAGCAGCTTAGCAGGGTCCACCGGGGAGCTGTTTTTT
TRBJ1-2 | - | - | TRBV5-8 | CASRTEANYGYTF | TGTGCCAGCAGGACAGAAGCTAACTATGGCTACACCTTC
TRBJ2-4 | once | - | TRBV30 | CAWSGPTLLAKNIQYF | TGTGCCTGGAGCGGTCCCACGCTTCTAGCCAAAAACATTCAGTACTTC
TRBJ1-3 | few | - | TRBV11-2 | CASSLGYGTFSGNTIYF | TGTGCCAGCAGCTTAGGGTACGGTACTTTCTCTGGAAACACCATATATTTT
TRBJ2-7 | - | - | TRBV5-1 | CASSSRGDSYEQYF | TGCGCCAGCAGCTCCCGAGGGGACTCCTACGAGCAGTACTTC
TRBJ2-4 | - | TRBD1 | TRBV5-6 | CASSLGHGQGLAKNIQYF | TGTGCCAGCAGCTTGGGTCACGGACAGGGACTAGCCAAAAACATTCAGTACTTC
TRBJ2-7 | - | - | TRBV11-2 | CASSAPISSYEQYF | TGTGCCAGCAGCGCCCCGATTAGCTCCTACGAGCAGTACTTC
TRBJ2-5 | - | - | TRBV5-1 | CASSVGEIQETQYF | TGCGCCAGCAGCGTAGGAGAGATCCAAGAGACCCAGTACTTC
TRBJ2-5 | - | - | TRBV27 | CASRSHLGAGQTQYF | TGTGCCAGCAGGTCACACCTAGGGGCTGGACAGACCCAGTACTTC
TRBJ1-2 | few | - | TRBV6-5 | CASRGDGNYGYTF | TGTGCCAGCAGGGGGGACGGTAACTATGGCTACACCTTC
TRBJ2-3 | - | TRBD1 | TRBV5-1 | CASSPGQGGATQYF | TGCGCCAGCAGCCCCGGACAGGGGGGTGCGACGCAGTATTTT
TRBJ2-5 | - | - | TRBV5-1 | CASSLPEDGTQYF | TGCGCCAGCAGCCTCCCCGAAGATGGGACCCAGTACTTC
TRBJ2-3 | - | TRBD2 | TRBV7-9 | CASSLHPSGGAIQDTQYF | TGTGCCAGCAGCTTACATCCTAGCGGGGGGGCTATTCAAGATACGCAGTATTTT
TRBJ2-7 | - | - | TRBV6-5 | CASSYVQNSYEQYF | TGTGCCAGCAGTTACGTGCAGAACTCCTACGAGCAGTACTTC
TRBJ2-3 | once | - | TRBV4-3 | CASSQSTLFSTDTQYF | TGCGCCAGCAGCCAGTCCACACTTTTTAGCACAGATACGCAGTATTTT
TRBJ2-1 | once | TRBD1 | TRBV4-1 | CASSQRQGSNEQFF | TGCGCCAGCAGCCAAAGACAGGGGAGCAATGAGCAGTTCTTC
TRBJ2-5 | - | TRBD2 | TRBV10-3 | CAISDQGTSGSWETQYF | TGTGCCATCAGTGACCAAGGGACTAGCGGGAGTTGGGAGACCCAGTACTTC
TRBJ2-7 | - | - | TRBV19 | CASRPQASNSYEQYF | TGTGCCAGTCGGCCGCAAGCTAGTAACTCCTACGAGCAGTACTTC
TRBJ2-7 | once | - | TRBV27 | CASSFQGPYEQYF | TGTGCCAGCAGTTTTCAGGGTCCCTACGAGCAGTACTTC
TRBJ1-3 | - | - | TRBV30 | CAWSVRGNTIYF | TGTGCCTGGAGTGTGAGAGGAAACACCATATATTTT